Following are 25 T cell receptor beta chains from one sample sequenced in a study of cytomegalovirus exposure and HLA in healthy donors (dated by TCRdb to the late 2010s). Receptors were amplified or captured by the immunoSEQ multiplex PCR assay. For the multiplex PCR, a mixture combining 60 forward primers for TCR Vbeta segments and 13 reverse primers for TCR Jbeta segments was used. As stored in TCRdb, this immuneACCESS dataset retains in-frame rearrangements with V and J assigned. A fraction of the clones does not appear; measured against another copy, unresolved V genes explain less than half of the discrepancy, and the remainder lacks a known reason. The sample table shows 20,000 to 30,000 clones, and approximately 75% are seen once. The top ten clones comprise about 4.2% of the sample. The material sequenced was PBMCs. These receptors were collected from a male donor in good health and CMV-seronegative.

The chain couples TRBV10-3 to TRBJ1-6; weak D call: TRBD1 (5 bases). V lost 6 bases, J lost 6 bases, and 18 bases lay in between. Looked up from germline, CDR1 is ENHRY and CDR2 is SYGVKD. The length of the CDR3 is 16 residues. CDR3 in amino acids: CAISGGKEPGNSPLHF. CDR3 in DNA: TGTGCCATCAGCGGGGGGAAGGAGCCGGGTAATTCACCCCTCCACTTT.

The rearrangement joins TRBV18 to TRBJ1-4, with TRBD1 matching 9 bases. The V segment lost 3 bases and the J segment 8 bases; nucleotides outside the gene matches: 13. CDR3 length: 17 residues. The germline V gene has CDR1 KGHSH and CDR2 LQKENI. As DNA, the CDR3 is TGTGCCAGCTCACCGTTCTCCGGGACAGGGTTTAAAGAAAAACTGTTTTTT. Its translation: CASSPFSGTGFKEKLFF.

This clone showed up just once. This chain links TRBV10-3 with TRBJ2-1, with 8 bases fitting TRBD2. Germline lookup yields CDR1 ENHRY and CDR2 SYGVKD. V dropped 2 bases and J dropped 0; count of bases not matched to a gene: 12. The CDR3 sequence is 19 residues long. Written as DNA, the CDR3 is TGTGCCATCAGTGAGGGCTTCAGACTAGCGCTAAGCTCCTACAATGAGCAGTTCTTC. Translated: CAISEGFRLALSSYNEQFF.

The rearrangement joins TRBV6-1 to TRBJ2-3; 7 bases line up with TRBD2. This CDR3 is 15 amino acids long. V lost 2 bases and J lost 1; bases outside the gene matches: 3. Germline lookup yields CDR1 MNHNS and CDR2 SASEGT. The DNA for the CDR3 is TGTGCCAGCAGTGAACTCCGGGGGGGCACAGATACGCAGTATTTT. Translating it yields CASSELRGGTDTQYF.

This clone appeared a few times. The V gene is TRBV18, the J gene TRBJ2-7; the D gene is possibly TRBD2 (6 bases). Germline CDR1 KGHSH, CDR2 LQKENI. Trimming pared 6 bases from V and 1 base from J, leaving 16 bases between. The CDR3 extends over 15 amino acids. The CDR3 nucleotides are TGTGCCAGCTCTCTGGCGGGGCAGATTTCCTACGAGCAGTACTTC. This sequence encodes CASSLAGQISYEQYF.

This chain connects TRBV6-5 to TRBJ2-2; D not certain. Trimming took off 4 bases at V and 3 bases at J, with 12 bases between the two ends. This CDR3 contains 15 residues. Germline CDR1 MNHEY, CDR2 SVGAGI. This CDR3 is CASSSRDTYTGELFF. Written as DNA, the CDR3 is TGTGCCAGCAGTTCACGCGACACTTACACCGGGGAGCTGTTTTTT.

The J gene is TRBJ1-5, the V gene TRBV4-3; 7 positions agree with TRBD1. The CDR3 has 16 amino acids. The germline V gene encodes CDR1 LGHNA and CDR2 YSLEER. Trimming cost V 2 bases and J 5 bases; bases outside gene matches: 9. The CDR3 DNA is TGCGCCAGCAGCCAAAGACCAGGGGGTCGTTATCAGCCCCAGCATTTT. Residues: CASSQRPGGRYQPQHF.

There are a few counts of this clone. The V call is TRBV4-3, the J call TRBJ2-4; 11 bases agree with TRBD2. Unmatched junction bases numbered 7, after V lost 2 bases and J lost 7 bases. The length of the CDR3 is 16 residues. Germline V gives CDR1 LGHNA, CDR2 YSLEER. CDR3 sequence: CASSQTSGSGGNIQYF. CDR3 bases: TGCGCCAGCAGCCAAACTAGCGGGAGTGGTGGGAACATTCAGTACTTC.

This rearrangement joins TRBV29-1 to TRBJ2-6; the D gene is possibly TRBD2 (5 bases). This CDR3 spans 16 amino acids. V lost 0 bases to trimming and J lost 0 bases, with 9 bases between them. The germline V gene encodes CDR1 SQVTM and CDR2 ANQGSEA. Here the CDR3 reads CSVEDHDYSGANVLTF. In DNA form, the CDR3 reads TGCAGCGTTGAAGATCACGACTACTCTGGGGCCAACGTCCTGACTTTC.

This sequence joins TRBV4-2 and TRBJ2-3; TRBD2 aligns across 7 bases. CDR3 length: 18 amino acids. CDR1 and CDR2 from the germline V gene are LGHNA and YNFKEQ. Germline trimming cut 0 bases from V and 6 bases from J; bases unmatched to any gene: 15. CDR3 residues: CASSQDGGVISPWDTQYF. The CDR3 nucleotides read TGTGCCAGCAGCCAAGATGGGGGGGTGATCAGTCCCTGGGATACGCAGTATTTT.

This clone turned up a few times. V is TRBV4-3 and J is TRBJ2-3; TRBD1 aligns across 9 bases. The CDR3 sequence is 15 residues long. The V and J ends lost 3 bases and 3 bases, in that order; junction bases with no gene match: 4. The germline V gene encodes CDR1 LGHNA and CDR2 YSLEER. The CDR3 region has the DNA TGCGCCAGCAGCCATGGACAGGGGCAAACAGATACGCAGTATTTT. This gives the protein CASSHGQGQTDTQYF.

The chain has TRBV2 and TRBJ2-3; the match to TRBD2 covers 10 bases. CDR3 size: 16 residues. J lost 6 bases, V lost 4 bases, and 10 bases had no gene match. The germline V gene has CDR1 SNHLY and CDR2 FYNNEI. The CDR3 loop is CASSARSGRDVDTQYF. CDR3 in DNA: TGTGCCAGCAGTGCTAGAAGCGGGAGGGATGTGGATACGCAGTATTTT.

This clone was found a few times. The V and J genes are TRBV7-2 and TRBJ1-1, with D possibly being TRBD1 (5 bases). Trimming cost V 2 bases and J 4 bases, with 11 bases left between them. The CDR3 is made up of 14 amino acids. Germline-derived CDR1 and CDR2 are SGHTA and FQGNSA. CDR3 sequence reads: CASSLSGGGTEAFF. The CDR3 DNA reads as TGTGCCAGCAGCTTAAGTGGGGGAGGCACTGAAGCTTTCTTT.

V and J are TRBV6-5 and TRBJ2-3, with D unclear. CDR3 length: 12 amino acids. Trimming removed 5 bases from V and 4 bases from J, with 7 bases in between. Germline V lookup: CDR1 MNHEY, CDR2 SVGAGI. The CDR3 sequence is CASSNEADTQYF. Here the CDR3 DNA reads TGTGCCAGCAGTAATGAGGCAGATACGCAGTATTTT.

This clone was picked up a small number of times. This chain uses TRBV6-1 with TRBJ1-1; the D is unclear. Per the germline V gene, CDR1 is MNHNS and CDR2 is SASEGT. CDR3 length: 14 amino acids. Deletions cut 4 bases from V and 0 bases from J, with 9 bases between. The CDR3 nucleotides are TGTGCCAGCAGTGCAACCGGGATGAACACTGAAGCTTTCTTT. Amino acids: CASSATGMNTEAFF.

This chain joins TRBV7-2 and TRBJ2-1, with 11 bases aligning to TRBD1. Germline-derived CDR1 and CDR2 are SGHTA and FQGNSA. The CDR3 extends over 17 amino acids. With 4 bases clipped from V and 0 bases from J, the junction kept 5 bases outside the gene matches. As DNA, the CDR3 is TGTGCCAGCAGCTCGCGGACAGGGGGCAGCTCCTACAATGAGCAGTTCTTC. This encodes CASSSRTGGSSYNEQFF.

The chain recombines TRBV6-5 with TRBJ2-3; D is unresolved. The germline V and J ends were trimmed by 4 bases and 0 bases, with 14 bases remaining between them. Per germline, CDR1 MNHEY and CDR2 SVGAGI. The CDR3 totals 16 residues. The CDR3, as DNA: TGTGCCAGCAGTTCCATACTCGCCGGTAGCACAGATACGCAGTATTTT. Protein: CASSSILAGSTDTQYF.

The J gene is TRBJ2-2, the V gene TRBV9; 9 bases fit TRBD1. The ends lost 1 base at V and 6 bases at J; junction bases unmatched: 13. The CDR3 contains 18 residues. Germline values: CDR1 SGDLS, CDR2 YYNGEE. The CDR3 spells CASSVRSRDRVEAGELFF. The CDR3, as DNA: TGTGCCAGCAGCGTACGATCGCGGGACAGGGTTGAAGCCGGGGAGCTGTTTTTT.

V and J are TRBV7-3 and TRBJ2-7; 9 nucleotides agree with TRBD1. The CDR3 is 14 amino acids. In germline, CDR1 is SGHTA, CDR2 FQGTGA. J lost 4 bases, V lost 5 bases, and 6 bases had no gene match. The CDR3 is CASSPGTGTYEQYF. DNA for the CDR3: TGTGCCAGCAGCCCGGGGACAGGGACGTACGAGCAGTACTTC.

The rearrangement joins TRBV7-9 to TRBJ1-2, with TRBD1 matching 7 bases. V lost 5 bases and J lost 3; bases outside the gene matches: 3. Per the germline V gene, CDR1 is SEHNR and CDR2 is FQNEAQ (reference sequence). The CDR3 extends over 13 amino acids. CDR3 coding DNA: TGTGCCAGCAGCCCCGGACAGGACTATGGCTACACCTTC. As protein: CASSPGQDYGYTF.

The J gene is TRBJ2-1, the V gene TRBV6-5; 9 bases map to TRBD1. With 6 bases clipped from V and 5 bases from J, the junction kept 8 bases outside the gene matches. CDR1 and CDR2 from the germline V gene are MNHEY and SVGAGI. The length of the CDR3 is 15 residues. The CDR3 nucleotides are TGTGCCAGCAGCCGGACAGGGGTAATAAACAATGAGCAGTTCTTC. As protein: CASSRTGVINNEQFF.

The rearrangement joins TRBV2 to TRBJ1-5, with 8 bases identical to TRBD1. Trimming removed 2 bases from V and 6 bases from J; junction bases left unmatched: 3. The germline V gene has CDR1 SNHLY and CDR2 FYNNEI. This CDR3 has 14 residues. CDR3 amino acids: CASSEQGASQPQHF. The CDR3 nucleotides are TGTGCCAGCAGTGAACAGGGGGCGAGTCAGCCCCAGCATTTT.

The CDR3 sequence: CASSLGANTEAFF. Here the CDR3 DNA reads TGTGCCAGCAGCTTAGGAGCGAACACTGAAGCTTTCTTT. V and J are TRBV7-8 and TRBJ1-1; D is unresolved. Germline V gives CDR1 SGHVS, CDR2 FQNEAQ. The CDR3 runs to 13 residues. With 1 base removed from V and 1 base from J, the gap between germline ends came to 4 bases.

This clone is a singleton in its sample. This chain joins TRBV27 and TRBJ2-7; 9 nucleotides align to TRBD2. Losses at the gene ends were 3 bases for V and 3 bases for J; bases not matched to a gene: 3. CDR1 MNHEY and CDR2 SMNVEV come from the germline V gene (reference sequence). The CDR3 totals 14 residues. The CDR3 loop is CASSLSSGGYEQYF. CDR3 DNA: TGTGCCAGCAGTTTGAGTAGCGGGGGCTACGAGCAGTACTTC.

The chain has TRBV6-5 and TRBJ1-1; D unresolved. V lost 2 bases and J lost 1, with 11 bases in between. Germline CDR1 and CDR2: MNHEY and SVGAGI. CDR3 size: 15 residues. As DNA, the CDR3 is TGTGCCAGCAGTTACGTAGGTGAGGGGAACACTGAAGCTTTCTTT. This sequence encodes CASSYVGEGNTEAFF.